The clone carrying this T cell receptor beta chain has ten or more counts. Its antigen is still unknown. The DNA ends 3 residues before the CDR3 does, and the rest of the CDR3 is filled in from the germline J gene. Sequencing was performed with immunoSEQ multiplex PCR; in TCRdb, only in-frame clones are kept and a portion is missing. The data show approximately 37,000 clones, none appearing only once, with about 9.5% held by the ten largest. The data derive from a study of T cell clonality in common variable immunodeficiency. Caucasian heritage predominated among both patients and controls. Study-level points and caveats: Fewer TCRbeta clones were shared among CVID subjects than controls. In common variable immunodeficiency, TCR beta chains reportedly carried fewer deletions and N-nucleotide insertions.

CDR1 and CDR2 (germline): SGHRS, YFSETQ. The trim removed 4 bases at V and 1 base at J, leaving 3 bases unmatched. The CDR3 totals 14 residues. V usage is TRBV5-1 and J usage is TRBJ1-1; TRBD1 matches at 8 bases. The sample was peripheral blood mononuclear cells. The origin of this receptor is a person aged 18 to 70 in good health. CDR3 bases read: TGCGCCAGCAGCCAGGGGACAGGGAACACTGAA. It translates to CASSQGTGNTE. The whole CDR3 sequence reads CASSQGTGNTEAFF.